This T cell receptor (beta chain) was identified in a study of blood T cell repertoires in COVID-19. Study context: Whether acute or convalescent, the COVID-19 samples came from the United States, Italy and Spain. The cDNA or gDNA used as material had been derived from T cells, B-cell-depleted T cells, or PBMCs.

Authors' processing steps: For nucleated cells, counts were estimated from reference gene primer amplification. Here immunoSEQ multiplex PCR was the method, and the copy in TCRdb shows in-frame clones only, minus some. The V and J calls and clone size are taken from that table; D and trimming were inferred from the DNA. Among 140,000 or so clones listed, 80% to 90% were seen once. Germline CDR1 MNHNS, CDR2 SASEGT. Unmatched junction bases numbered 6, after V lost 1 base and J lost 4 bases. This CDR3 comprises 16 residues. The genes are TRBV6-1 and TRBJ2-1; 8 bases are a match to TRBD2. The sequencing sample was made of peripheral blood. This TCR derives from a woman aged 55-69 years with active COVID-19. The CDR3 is CASSEDAGLVYNEQFF. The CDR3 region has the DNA TGTGCCAGCAGTGAAGACGCGGGACTAGTGTACAATGAGCAGTTCTTC.